The clone carrying this TCR beta chain appeared many times. Its antigen is not identified. TCRdb re-derived calls from the reads in MiXCR, one entry per CDR3 protein. The data contain roughly 200,000 distinct CDR3 sequences, 8% to 10% of them singletons. The data originate from a study of T cell repertoires in cytomegalovirus infection. About the research overall: Both CMV infection and a matching HLA type were indicated by public TCR beta signatures. Notes on the study in general: Carriers of CMV plus the relevant HLA were identified by cumulative public TCR beta family frequency.

V was clipped by 4 bases and J by 4 bases, with 1 base between them. The germline V gene encodes CDR1 MDHEN and CDR2 SYDVKM. This CDR3 contains 11 residues. The rearrangement joins TRBV28 to TRBJ1-4, with no clear D. This clonotype originated in a human donor in good health (CMV status not recorded). Some clones in this sample may be carry-over from other donors' samples. The sequencing input was PBMCs. For the CDR3, the DNA is TGTGCCAGCAGTTATAATGAAAAACTGTTTTTT. Translating it yields CASSYNEKLFF.